The 22 T cell receptor beta chains below were found in one sample sequenced in a study of early T cells in non-severe SARS-CoV-2 infection. In TCRdb, the 5' RACE reads were re-called with MiXCR into one record per CDR3 protein. The sample holds about 90,000 distinct CDR3 sequences, less than 15% seen once. The material sequenced was whole blood, taken at baseline. These receptors all come from an adult who was a healthcare worker with PCR-confirmed SARS-CoV-2 infection or an uninfected control (not recorded which).

The chain joins TRBV18 to TRBJ1-5; D gene unclear. V lost 4 bases and J 3 bases, leaving 10 bases between the germline ends. CDR1 KGHSH and CDR2 LQKENI come from the germline V gene. This CDR3 has 14 amino acids. CDR3 region: CASSQNTDNQPQHF. The CDR3 DNA reads TGTGCCAGCTCACAAAACACGGACAATCAGCCCCAGCATTTT.

Ten or more counts support this clonotype. The chain uses TRBV5-6 and TRBJ1-6; the D is unclear. The germline CDR1 and CDR2 sequences are SGHDT and YYEEEE. Trimming removed 4 bases at V and 6 bases at J, with 17 bases between. CDR3 size: 16 residues. CDR3 region: CASSDPRRQANSPLHF. The CDR3 DNA reads as TGTGCCAGCAGCGACCCCAGACGACAAGCTAATTCACCCCTCCACTTT.

This clonotype was detected many times. The chain has TRBV19 and TRBJ2-7, with 8 bases aligning to TRBD1. The germline V gene encodes CDR1 LNHDA and CDR2 SQIVND (reference sequence). The CDR3 loop spans 14 amino acids. V shed 3 bases, J shed 2 bases, and the junction held 3 bases outside the gene matches. DNA of the CDR3: TGTGCCAGTAGTATCGGGACAGGAGCCTACGAGCAGTACTTC. Its translation: CASSIGTGAYEQYF.

This clonotype was seen more than once but under ten times. The rearrangement links TRBV29-1 to TRBJ2-3; 10 bases agree with TRBD2. Germline loops: CDR1 SQVTM, CDR2 ANQGSEA. The CDR3 has 16 amino acids. The ends lost 4 bases at V and 5 bases at J; junction bases unmatched: 12. Here the CDR3 reads CSVVSGTSEVVDTQYF. The CDR3 nucleotides are TGCAGCGTTGTAAGTGGGACTAGCGAGGTGGTAGATACGCAGTATTTT.

The V call is TRBV6-5, the J call TRBJ1-6, with D possibly matching TRBD1 (6 bases). CDR3 size: 16 residues. Germline CDR1 is MNHEY and CDR2 is SVGAGI. Trimming cost V 6 bases and J 2 bases, with 14 bases left between them. This chain's CDR3 is CASRVMDSTYNSPLHF. CDR3 sequence (DNA): TGTGCCAGCAGGGTAATGGACAGTACCTATAATTCACCCCTCCACTTT.

This clonotype turned up a few times. This sequence joins TRBV3-1 and TRBJ2-1; D uncertain. CDR1 and CDR2 (germline): LGHDT, YNNKEL (reference sequence). V lost 1 base and J 6 bases, leaving 7 bases between the germline ends. This CDR3 contains 13 residues. In DNA form, the CDR3 reads TGTGCCAGCAGCCAAGCTGGCCTCAATGAGCAGTTCTTC. This sequence encodes CASSQAGLNEQFF.

The rearrangement joins TRBV20-1 to TRBJ2-3; 8 nucleotides line up with TRBD1. The V and J ends lost 5 bases and 4 bases, in that order; junction bases with no gene match: 5. The CDR3 covers 13 residues. CDR1 and CDR2 (germline): DFQATT, SNEGSKA (reference sequence). CDR3 residues: CSAPPQGADTQYF. CDR3 nucleotides: TGCAGTGCTCCACCACAGGGGGCAGATACGCAGTATTTT.

There are a few counts of this clonotype. The J gene is TRBJ2-2, the V gene TRBV6-5; D possibly corresponds to TRBD2 (6 bases). The CDR3 runs to 15 residues. Trimming pared 9 bases from V and 2 bases from J, leaving 16 bases between. CDR1 and CDR2 from the germline V gene are MNHEY and SVGAGI. In nucleotides, the CDR3 is TGTGCCAGGCAACCGGGACTCTTTAACACCGGGGAGCTGTTTTTT. Its protein is CARQPGLFNTGELFF.

This clonotype came up a few times. The rearrangement joins TRBV29-1 to TRBJ1-4; D possibly corresponds to TRBD1 (5 bases). Deletions cut 0 bases from V and 3 bases from J, with 11 bases between. This CDR3 has 15 residues. Per germline, CDR1 SQVTM and CDR2 ANQGSEA. In DNA form, the CDR3 reads TGCAGCGTTGAAGATCCAAGGGGATCTAATGAAAAACTGTTTTTT. Its protein product is CSVEDPRGSNEKLFF.

Only a few counts were recorded for this clonotype. The chain couples TRBV7-8 to TRBJ1-2; D is undetermined. The CDR3 contains 14 residues. The germline gives CDR1 SGHVS, CDR2 FQNEAQ. Trimming shortened V by 1 base and J by 4 bases, and 10 bases separated the two germline ends. In DNA form, the CDR3 reads TGTGCCAGCAGCTTAGAGAACCGATTCTATGGCTACACCTTC. This sequence encodes CASSLENRFYGYTF.

This chain connects TRBV5-1 to TRBJ2-3, with D tentatively TRBD2 (5 bases). The CDR3 covers 15 residues. Trimming took 4 bases from V and 5 from J, leaving 17 bases between them. Per the germline V gene, CDR1 is SGHRS and CDR2 is YFSETQ. CDR3 bases: TGCGCCAGCAGCCCTTTCGAGGCCGGGGAAGATACGCAGTATTTT. Its protein is CASSPFEAGEDTQYF.

In its sample, this clonotype was seen many times. The chain combines TRBV12-3 or TRBV12-4 with TRBJ1-1, with 11 nucleotides matching TRBD1. V lost 1 base, J lost 4 bases, and 2 bases stayed unmatched. The CDR3 totals 15 residues. The CDR3 protein is CASSLEGQGGTEAFF. The CDR3 DNA reads TGTGCCAGCAGTTTAGAGGGACAGGGGGGCACTGAAGCTTTCTTT.

This clonotype was counted a few times. The chain joins TRBV5-1 to TRBJ1-5; 7 positions agree with TRBD1. The CDR3 extends over 15 amino acids. CDR1 and CDR2 from the germline V gene are SGHRS and YFSETQ. With V trimmed by 4 bases and J by 7 bases, 11 bases remained unmatched. The CDR3 spells CASSQDTGAGQPQHF. CDR3 DNA: TGCGCCAGCAGCCAGGATACAGGGGCAGGGCAGCCCCAGCATTTT.

This clonotype was counted only a few times. This chain joins TRBV2 and TRBJ1-1; D is perhaps TRBD1 (6 bases). CDR3 length: 17 residues. CDR1 and CDR2 from the germline V gene are SNHLY and FYNNEI. V dropped 0 bases and J dropped 3 bases, with 17 bases sitting between them. CDR3 residues: CASSEAARGVGDTEAFF. Here the CDR3 DNA reads TGTGCCAGCAGTGAAGCGGCCAGGGGAGTAGGTGACACTGAAGCTTTCTTT.

The table lists this clonotype with many counts. The gene calls are TRBV9 and TRBJ2-2; D remains unclear. This CDR3 contains 15 residues. The germline gives CDR1 SGDLS, CDR2 YYNGEE. Trimming shortened V by 0 bases and J by 0 bases, and 6 bases separated the two germline ends. The CDR3 bases are TGTGCCAGCAGCGTAGAACCATCGAACACCGGGGAGCTGTTTTTT. This sequence encodes CASSVEPSNTGELFF.

This clonotype was seen a single time. One end of the junction fails to match germline, which may point to a read error. CDR3 region: CACSALAGGNYNEQFF. For the CDR3, the DNA is TGTGCCTGCAGTGCTTTAGCGGGAGGGAATTACAATGAGCAGTTCTTC. This chain uses TRBV25-1 with TRBJ2-1; 11 bases align to TRBD2. The germline gives CDR1 MGHDK, CDR2 SYGVNS. The CDR3 spans 16 residues.

The chain recombines TRBV15 with TRBJ1-4; no firm D call. CDR1 and CDR2 from the germline V gene are LNHNV and YYDKDF (reference sequence). The CDR3 is made up of 17 amino acids. Trimming pared 0 bases from V and 1 base from J, leaving 12 bases between. The CDR3 DNA is TGTGCCACCAGCAGAGACTCGGGCGGTGGAACTAATGAAAAACTGTTTTTT. Encoded protein: CATSRDSGGGTNEKLFF.

This clonotype was found a few times. The CDR3, as DNA: TGTGCCAGCAGTCTCCTGGGACCCGACGATACGCAGTATTTT. Translated, it gives CASSLLGPDDTQYF. This chain connects TRBV27 to TRBJ2-3; D assignment may be TRBD1 or TRBD2 (5 bases each). Germline V lookup: CDR1 MNHEY, CDR2 SMNVEV (reference sequence). The CDR3 length is 14 residues. V lost 5 bases to trimming and J lost 6 bases, with 15 bases between them.

The rearrangement links TRBV12-3 or TRBV12-4 to TRBJ2-1, with 9 bases matching TRBD2. Trimming cost V 7 bases and J 7 bases; bases outside gene matches: 8. The CDR3 extends over 14 amino acids. CDR3 nucleotides: TGTGCCAGCAATGGGCGGGAGGGCAGGAATGAGCAGTTCTTC. This sequence encodes CASNGREGRNEQFF.

This clonotype was observed a handful of times. The chain has TRBV14 and TRBJ1-1; D gene unclear. Germline V gene lookup returns CDR1 SGHDN and CDR2 FVKESK. The CDR3 consists of 13 residues. The germline V and J ends were trimmed by 3 bases and 0 bases, with 5 bases remaining between them. DNA for the CDR3: TGTGCCAGCAGCCAGGTGTTGAACACTGAAGCTTTCTTT. Translating gives CASSQVLNTEAFF.

This clonotype was seen only a few times. This rearrangement joins TRBV7-9 to TRBJ2-7; TRBD1 might be the D (6 bases). Trimming left V 6 bases short and J 8 bases short, with 11 bases between. The CDR3 extends over 11 amino acids. The germline V gene has CDR1 SEHNR and CDR2 FQNEAQ (reference sequence). In nucleotides, the CDR3 is TGTGCCAGCAGTCCTGGACAGCAGCAGTACTTC. Protein: CASSPGQQQYF.

The V gene is TRBV10-3, the J gene TRBJ2-5; TRBD1 aligns across 9 bases. This CDR3 region has 14 residues. The junction had 9 bases not matched to a gene; V was cut back by 6 bases and J by 7 bases. Germline values: CDR1 ENHRY, CDR2 SYGVKD. Here the CDR3 DNA reads TGTGCCATCAGCCTAGGGACAGGGAGAGTGACCCAGTACTTC. This codes for CAISLGTGRVTQYF.